This T cell receptor beta chain originates from a study of blood T cell repertoires in COVID-19. About the research overall: Samples representing acute and convalescent COVID-19 were sourced from the United States, Italy and Spain. T cells, B-cell-depleted T cells, or PBMCs provided the cDNA or gDNA that served as material.

The trim removed 1 base at V and 8 bases at J, leaving 4 bases unmatched. Germline assignment: CDR1 SGHTA and CDR2 FQGNSA. The CDR3 spans 14 residues. Authors' processing steps: Reference gene primer amplification in the assay estimated nucleated cell counts. Method: immunoSEQ multiplex PCR; TCRdb's copy keeps in-frame clones and lacks some. The V and J calls and clone size come from that table; D and trimming were worked out from the DNA. The repertoire consists of about 150,000 clones, with roughly 80% occurring once and the leading ten covering 14%. This TCR was sampled from a man aged 18 to 30 with active or convalescent COVID-19. The sequencing input was peripheral blood. The J gene is TRBJ2-1, the V gene TRBV7-2, with 8 bases aligning to TRBD2. The CDR3 protein is CASSLVSGGDEQFF. CDR3 DNA sequence: TGTGCCAGCAGCTTAGTGAGCGGGGGAGATGAGCAGTTCTTC.